Sequencing of this TCR beta chain was carried out in a study of beta chain features in type 1 diabetes. The authors sorted CD4+ naive, central memory, regulatory and stem cell-like memory cells via CD45RO/CCR7/CD25/CD127/CD95/CD27. All of the sorted populations showed purity greater than 98%. The investigators reverse transcribed all of the isolated RNA, so they sequenced expressed TCRB transcripts. Sequencing of naive, central memory and regulatory T cell samples gave an average of approximately 3.8 million reads. The repertoire was sequenced with immunoSEQ multiplex PCR; TCRdb's copy has only in-frame clones and lacks some. This sample has under 200,000 clones, with over 7.5% found just once. J was trimmed by 2 bases and V by 2 bases; bases with no gene match: 4. Per germline, CDR1 KGHSH and CDR2 LQKENI. The CDR3 is made up of 16 amino acids. Study conclusions and caveats: Shorter templates might be favored by PCR, equally in patients and controls.

In its sample, this clone was seen a few times. Its antigen is unidentified. The V and J genes are TRBV18 and TRBJ1-5; 9 bases align to TRBD1. Sequences were obtained from central memory CD4+ T cells from blood. This clonotype was obtained from a man aged 18-30 years in good health. CDR3 in amino acids: CASSPAGQGGNQPQHF. CDR3 coding DNA: TGTGCCAGCTCACCAGCGGGACAGGGTGGCAATCAGCCCCAGCATTTT.